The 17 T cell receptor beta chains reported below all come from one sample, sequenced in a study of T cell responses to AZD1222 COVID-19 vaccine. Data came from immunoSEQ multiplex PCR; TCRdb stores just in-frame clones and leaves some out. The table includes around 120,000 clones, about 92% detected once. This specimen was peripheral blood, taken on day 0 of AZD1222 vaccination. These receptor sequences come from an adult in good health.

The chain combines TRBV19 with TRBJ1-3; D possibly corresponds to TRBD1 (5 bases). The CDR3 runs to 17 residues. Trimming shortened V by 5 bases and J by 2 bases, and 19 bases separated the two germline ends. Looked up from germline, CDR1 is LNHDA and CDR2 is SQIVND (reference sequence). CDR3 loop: CASSSGSHRSPGNTIYF. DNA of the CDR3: TGTGCCAGTAGTTCGGGGTCCCACAGGAGCCCTGGAAACACCATATATTTT. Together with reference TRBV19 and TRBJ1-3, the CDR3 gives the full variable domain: DGGITQSPKYLFRKEGQNVTLSCEQNLNHDAMYWYRQDPGQGLRLIYYSQIVNDFQKGDIAEGYSVSREKKESFPLTVTSAQKNPTAFYLCASSSGSHRSPGNTIYFGEGSWLTVV.

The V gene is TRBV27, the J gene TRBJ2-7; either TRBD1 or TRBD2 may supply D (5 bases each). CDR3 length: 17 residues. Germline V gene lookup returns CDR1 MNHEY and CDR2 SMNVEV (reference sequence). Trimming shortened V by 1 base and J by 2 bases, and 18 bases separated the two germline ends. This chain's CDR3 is CASSLFAPGTSTYEQYF. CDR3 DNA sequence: TGTGCCAGCAGTTTATTTGCGCCAGGGACGTCTACCTACGAGCAGTACTTC.

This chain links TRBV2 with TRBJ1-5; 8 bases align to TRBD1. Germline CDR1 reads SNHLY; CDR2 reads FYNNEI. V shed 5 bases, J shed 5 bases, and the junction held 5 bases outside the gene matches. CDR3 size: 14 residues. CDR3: CASSPLTGDQPQHF. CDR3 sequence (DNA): TGTGCCAGCAGTCCTCTGACAGGGGATCAGCCCCAGCATTTT.

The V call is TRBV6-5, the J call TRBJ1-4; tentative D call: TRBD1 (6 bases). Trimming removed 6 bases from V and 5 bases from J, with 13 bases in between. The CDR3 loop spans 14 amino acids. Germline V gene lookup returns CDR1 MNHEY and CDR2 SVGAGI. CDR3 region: CASSSGRGNEKLFF. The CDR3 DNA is TGTGCCAGCAGCTCCGGGAGGGGGAATGAAAAACTGTTTTTT.

CDR3 protein: CASSLGRGGYGYTF. CDR3 bases: TGTGCCAGCAGCTTGGGCAGGGGAGGCTATGGCTACACCTTC. The V gene is TRBV5-8, the J gene TRBJ1-2, with D possibly TRBD1 on 6 matching bases. Between the trimmed V and J ends, which lost 0 bases and 4 bases, there was a span of 10 bases. There are 14 residues in the CDR3. Germline V lookup: CDR1 SGHTS, CDR2 YDEGEE.

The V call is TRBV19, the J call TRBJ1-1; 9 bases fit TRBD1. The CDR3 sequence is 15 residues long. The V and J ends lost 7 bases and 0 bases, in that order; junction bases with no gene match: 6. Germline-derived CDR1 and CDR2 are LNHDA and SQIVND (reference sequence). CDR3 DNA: TGTGCCAGTACGGACAGGGGAGGCCTGAACACTGAAGCTTTCTTT. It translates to CASTDRGGLNTEAFF.

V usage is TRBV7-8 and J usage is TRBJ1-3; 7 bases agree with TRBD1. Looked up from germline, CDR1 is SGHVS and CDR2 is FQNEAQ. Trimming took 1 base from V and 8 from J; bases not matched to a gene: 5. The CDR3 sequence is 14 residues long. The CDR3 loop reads CASSLVGQGDTIYF. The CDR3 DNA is TGTGCCAGCAGCTTAGTGGGGCAGGGGGACACCATATATTTT. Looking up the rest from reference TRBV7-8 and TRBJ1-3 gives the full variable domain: GAGVSQSPRYKVAKRGQDVALRCDPISGHVSLFWYQQALGQGPEFLTYFQNEAQLDKSGLPSDRFFAERPEGSVSTLKIQRTQQEDSAVYLCASSLVGQGDTIYFGEGSWLTVV.

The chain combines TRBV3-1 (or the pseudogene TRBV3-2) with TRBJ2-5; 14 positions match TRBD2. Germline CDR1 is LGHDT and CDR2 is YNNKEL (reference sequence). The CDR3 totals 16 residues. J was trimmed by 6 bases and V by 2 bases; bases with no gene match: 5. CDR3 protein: CASSQPWTSGGKTQYF. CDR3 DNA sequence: TGTGCCAGCAGCCAACCGTGGACTAGCGGGGGGAAGACCCAGTACTTC.

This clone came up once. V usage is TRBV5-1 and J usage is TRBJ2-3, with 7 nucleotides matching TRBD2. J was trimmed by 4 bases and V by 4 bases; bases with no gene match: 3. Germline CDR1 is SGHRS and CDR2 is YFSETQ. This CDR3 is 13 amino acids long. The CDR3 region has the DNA TGCGCCAGCAGCCGTGCGGGGGCAGATACGCAGTATTTT. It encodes CASSRAGADTQYF.

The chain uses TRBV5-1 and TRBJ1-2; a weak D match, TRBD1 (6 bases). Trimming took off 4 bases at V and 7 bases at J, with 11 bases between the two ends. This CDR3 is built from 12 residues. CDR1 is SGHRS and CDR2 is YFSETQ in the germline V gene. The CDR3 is CASSPGDAGYTF. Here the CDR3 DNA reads TGCGCCAGCAGCCCAGGGGATGCTGGCTACACCTTC.

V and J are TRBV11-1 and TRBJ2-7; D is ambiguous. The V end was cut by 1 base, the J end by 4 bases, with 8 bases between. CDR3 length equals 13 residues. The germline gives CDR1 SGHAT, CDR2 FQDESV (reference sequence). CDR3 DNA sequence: TGTGCCAGCAGCTTAGGCACCCCGTACGAGCAGTACTTC. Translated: CASSLGTPYEQYF.

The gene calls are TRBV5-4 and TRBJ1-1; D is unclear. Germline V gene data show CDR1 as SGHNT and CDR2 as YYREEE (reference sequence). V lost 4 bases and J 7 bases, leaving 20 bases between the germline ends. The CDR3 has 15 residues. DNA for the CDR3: TGTGCCAGCAGCCTACCGGAGGAGGGAATACTTGAAGCTTTCTTT. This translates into CASSLPEEGILEAFF.

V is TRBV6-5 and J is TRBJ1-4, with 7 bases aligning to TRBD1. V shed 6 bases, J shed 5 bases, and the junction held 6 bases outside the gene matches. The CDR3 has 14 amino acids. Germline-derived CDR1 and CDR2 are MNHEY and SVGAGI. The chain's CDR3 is CASRLQGPNEKLFF. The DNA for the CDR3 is TGTGCCAGCAGGCTACAGGGGCCGAATGAAAAACTGTTTTTT.

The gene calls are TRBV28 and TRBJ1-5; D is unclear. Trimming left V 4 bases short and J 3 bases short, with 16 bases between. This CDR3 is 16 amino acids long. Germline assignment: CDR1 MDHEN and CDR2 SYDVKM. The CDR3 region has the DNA TGTGCCAGCAGTTCGCCTGCGCAGGCACTCAATCAGCCCCAGCATTTT. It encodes CASSSPAQALNQPQHF.

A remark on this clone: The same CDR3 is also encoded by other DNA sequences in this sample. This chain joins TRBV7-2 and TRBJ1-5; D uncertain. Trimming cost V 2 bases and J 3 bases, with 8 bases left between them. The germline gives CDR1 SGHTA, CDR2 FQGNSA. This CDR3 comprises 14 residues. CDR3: CASSLPGYNQPQHF. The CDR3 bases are TGTGCCAGCAGCTTACCCGGATACAATCAGCCCCAGCATTTT.

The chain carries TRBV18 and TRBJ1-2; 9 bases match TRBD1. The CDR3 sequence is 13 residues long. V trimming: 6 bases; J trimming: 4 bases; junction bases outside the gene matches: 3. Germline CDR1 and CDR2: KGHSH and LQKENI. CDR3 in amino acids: CASSGQGSYGYTF. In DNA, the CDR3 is TGTGCCAGCTCCGGACAGGGGAGCTATGGCTACACCTTC.

CDR3 protein: CASSEAFAGADTEAFF. The DNA of the CDR3 is TGTGCCAGCAGTGAAGCATTCGCAGGGGCGGACACTGAAGCTTTCTTT. V and J are TRBV6-1 and TRBJ1-1; possibly TRBD1 for D (6 bases). CDR1 and CDR2 (germline): MNHNS, SASEGT. Trimming shortened V by 0 bases and J by 3 bases, and 14 bases separated the two germline ends. CDR3 length: 16 residues.